These 15 T cell receptor beta chains came from one sample sequenced in a study of control samples from healthy donors and cancer patients. The protocol was immunoSEQ multiplex PCR, while the TCRdb copy is restricted to in-frame clones and leaves out a portion. This sample carries some 71,000 clones, roughly 90% of them seen once, and the ten largest clones take roughly 6%. The sample taken for sequencing was PBMCs. All receptors come from a man in his fifties or sixties with colorectal cancer.

V is TRBV27 and J is TRBJ1-5; maybe TRBD1 (5 bases). The CDR3 spans 16 residues. CDR1 is MNHEY, CDR2 SMNVEV, per germline (reference sequence). Deletions cut 6 bases from V and 0 bases from J, with 15 bases between. The CDR3 loop is CASSRRGPYSNQPQHF. CDR3 coding DNA: TGTGCCAGCAGCCGCCGGGGCCCTTATAGCAATCAGCCCCAGCATTTT.

The V and J genes are TRBV7-8 and TRBJ2-3; 9 bases match TRBD2. Looked up from germline, CDR1 is SGHVS and CDR2 is FQNEAQ. CDR3 length: 15 residues. V was clipped by 8 bases and J by 3 bases; unmatched bases: 9. The CDR3 reads CASRGGARETDTQYF. CDR3 DNA sequence: TGTGCCAGCCGCGGGGGGGCCCGTGAAACAGATACGCAGTATTTT.

The rearrangement uses TRBV6-5 and TRBJ1-3, with unresolved D. Trimming removed 2 bases at V and 1 base at J, with 6 bases between. CDR1 and CDR2 (germline): MNHEY, SVGAGI. The length of the CDR3 is 14 residues. The CDR3 DNA reads as TGTGCCAGCAGTTACCGCGGGTCTGGAAACACCATATATTTT. Protein sequence: CASSYRGSGNTIYF.

The chain couples TRBV19 to TRBJ2-5; D remains ambiguous. This CDR3 is 11 amino acids long. Trimming took off 3 bases at V and 3 bases at J, with 2 bases between the two ends. Germline assignment: CDR1 LNHDA and CDR2 SQIVND (reference sequence). CDR3 region: CASSIEETQYF. The CDR3 bases are TGTGCCAGTAGTATCGAAGAGACCCAGTACTTC.

This rearrangement joins TRBV7-8 to TRBJ2-3; D might be TRBD2 (5 bases). This CDR3 is 15 amino acids long. The V gene lost 5 bases and the J gene lost 4 bases, with 16 bases spanning the gap. Germline lookup yields CDR1 SGHVS and CDR2 FQNEAQ. The CDR3 here is CASSPAGVGADTQYF. Here the CDR3 DNA reads TGTGCCAGCAGCCCCGCCGGGGTCGGGGCAGATACGCAGTATTTT.

In this sample, this clone turned up once. The chain recombines TRBV6-5 with TRBJ1-6; D is uncertain. The CDR3 has 12 amino acids. CDR1 and CDR2 (germline): MNHEY, SVGAGI. Trimming left V 8 bases short and J 10 bases short, with 12 bases between. CDR3 residues: CASLELGSPLHF. Here the CDR3 DNA reads TGTGCCAGCCTAGAATTAGGCTCACCCCTCCACTTT.

The chain employs TRBV5-1 and TRBJ2-3, with D possibly being TRBD2 (7 bases). The CDR3 is 18 amino acids. Trimming left V 4 bases short and J 4 bases short, with 25 bases between. Germline CDR1 reads SGHRS; CDR2 reads YFSETQ. CDR3 sequence: CASSPRGTGGRWADTQYF. CDR3 nucleotides: TGCGCCAGCAGCCCCAGAGGGACGGGGGGCCGTTGGGCAGATACGCAGTATTTT.

The chain combines TRBV6-2 or TRBV6-3 with TRBJ1-5; D is unresolved. CDR3 length: 16 amino acids. The germline V and J ends were trimmed by 5 bases and 3 bases, with 17 bases remaining between them. In germline, CDR1 is MNHEY, CDR2 SVGEGT. In DNA form, the CDR3 reads TGTGCCAGCAGTCGCCCTCTACAGTTCATCAATCAGCCCCAGCATTTT. Its translation: CASSRPLQFINQPQHF.

The chain uses TRBV7-2 and TRBJ1-2, with 8 positions matching TRBD1. The CDR3 runs 12 residues. Trimming at V came to 11 bases and at J to 5 bases, leaving 7 bases not matched to a gene. Looked up from germline, CDR1 is SGHTA and CDR2 is FQGNSA. The CDR3: CAGQGQGYGYTF. In nucleotides, the CDR3 is TGTGCCGGTCAAGGACAGGGTTATGGCTACACCTTC. The full variable domain, completed using reference TRBV7-2 and TRBJ1-2, is GAGVSQSPSNKVTEKGKDVELRCDPISGHTALYWYRQSLGQGLEFLIYFQGNSAPDKSGLPSDRFSAERTGGSVSTLTIQRTQQEDSAVYLCAGQGQGYGYTFGSGTRLTVV.

The chain has TRBV2 and TRBJ2-2; TRBD2 matches 9 bases. V lost 7 bases, J lost 1 base, and 7 bases stayed unmatched. CDR3 length: 16 amino acids. Germline CDR1 and CDR2: SNHLY and FYNNEI. The CDR3 nucleotides are TGTGCCAGCACGGGTAGCGGGGGCCAGAACACCGGGGAGCTGTTTTTT. This gives the protein CASTGSGGQNTGELFF.

The V and J genes are TRBV18 and TRBJ1-4, with D maybe TRBD1 (5 bases). CDR1 and CDR2 from the germline V gene are KGHSH and LQKENI. The CDR3 is 18 amino acids. V was shortened by 4 bases and J by 3 bases, with 21 bases between the two germline ends. The CDR3 here is CASSHWEAFGGSNEKLFF. CDR3 nucleotides: TGTGCCAGCTCACACTGGGAGGCCTTCGGGGGTTCTAATGAAAAACTGTTTTTT.

The CDR3 nucleotides read TGTGCCAGCAGCTTAGGAGGTCCCAATCAGCCCCAGCATTTT. Residues: CASSLGGPNQPQHF. V is TRBV13 and J is TRBJ1-5; D gene unclear. Trimming took 0 bases from V and 3 from J, leaving 6 bases between them. The CDR3 is 14 residues long. CDR1 is PRHDT, CDR2 FYEKMQ, per germline (reference sequence).

The chain has TRBV2 and TRBJ2-2; D gene uncertain. Trimming stripped 7 bases from V and 4 bases from J, with 13 bases between. The V gene's germline CDR1 is SNHLY and CDR2 FYNNEI. CDR3 length equals 14 residues. CDR3 DNA sequence: TGTGCCAGCAATTCCAGACTCGGCACCGGGGAGCTGTTTTTT. It is translated as CASNSRLGTGELFF.

The chain employs TRBV9 and TRBJ2-2; the D call may be TRBD1 or TRBD2 (6 bases each). The V and J ends lost 0 bases and 4 bases respectively, with 13 bases between them. CDR1 is SGDLS, CDR2 YYNGEE, per germline. This CDR3 contains 16 residues. CDR3 residues: CASSVGVEGVTGELFF. The CDR3 DNA reads as TGTGCCAGCAGCGTAGGAGTGGAGGGGGTCACCGGGGAGCTGTTTTTT.

V gene TRBV2 combines with J gene TRBJ2-3, with 14 bases lining up with TRBD2. Germline V gene sequence: CDR1 SNHLY, CDR2 FYNNEI. CDR3 length equals 17 residues. The V segment lost 4 bases and the J segment 2 bases; nucleotides outside the gene matches: 5. Here the CDR3 reads CASSARLAGGNTDTQYF. The CDR3 DNA reads TGTGCCAGCAGTGCGCGACTAGCGGGGGGGAACACAGATACGCAGTATTTT.